This T cell receptor beta chain was sequenced in a study of blood T cell repertoires in COVID-19 (dated by TCRdb to 2019 to 2021). Context from the whole study: Collaborator samples came from the United States, Italy and Spain and covered acute and convalescent phases of COVID-19. The repertoires were released in a freely available public database intended as a resource for research on the immune response to SARS-CoV-2. Nearly every sample came with metadata listing a de-identified subject ID, COVID-19 status, age in years and sex. Deeply sampled blood TCRbeta repertoires from subjects exposed to, actively infected with, or recovered from COVID-19 were included in the dataset. The prospective study material was composed of cDNA or gDNA derived from T cells, B-cell-depleted T cells, or PBMCs. Where available, HLA class I and class II types were taken from metadata supplied by the sample provider and were not determined by assay-based typing. Samples came from the ongoing ImmuneRACE study (first 160 participants) plus 1,254 subjects from 6 global collaborators.

CDR1 and CDR2 (GTSNPN, SVGIG) derive from the germline V gene (reference sequence). The CDR3 covers 14 residues, taking in both the cysteine and the phenylalanine. The only DNA kept is the CDR3, 42 bases in frame from the first base. V is pruned by 0 bases and J by 4 bases, leaving 3 bases of the junction without a gene match. At one collaborating source in Seattle, patients were enrolled during active infection and were followed longitudinally through the course of disease. Collaborating institutions collected whole blood in K2EDTA tubes following their own protocols. For TCRbeta analysis, collaborator samples were shipped as frozen whole blood, as isolated PBMCs, or as DNA extracted from either sample type. The paper's findings and limits, for the study overall: Clinical and demographic metadata were provided uncurated, with the amount varying by source and participant.

Comment on this clone: This clone's antigen is unknown. Within one base of it there is no much larger clone, and no base qualities were kept.

The immunoSEQ Assay, a bias-controlled multiplex PCR, was used to amplify TCRbeta CDR3 regions from genomic DNA. The authors' analysis ran thus. Nucleated cell counts per sample were estimated from amplification of reference gene primers within the assay. To quantify the absolute abundance of each unique TCRbeta CDR3 rearrangement, sequence reads were collapsed and filtered. For each sample, productive Simpson clonality was calculated by taking the square root of Simpson's diversity index across productive rearrangements. TCRdb stores this immuneACCESS table with in-frame sequences only. Part of the clones is absent; in the studies checked, under half of the shortfall reflects unresolved V genes, and no reason is known for the rest. For V, J and clone size, that table is used; D and trimming come from the DNA. This sample has over 100,000 clones in its table, and around nine tenths of those were observed once. Around 4.2% of the sample is taken by the ten largest.

This TCR derives from a man aged 55 to 70 with COVID-19, enrolled during active disease. Source material: peripheral blood. The rearrangement joined TRBV30 to TRBJ1-2; a stretch of 9 junction bases matches TRBD1. The CDR3 protein is CAWSVLDRGYGYTF. The nucleotide sequence reads as follows: TGTGCCTGGAGTGTACTGGACAGGGGCTATGGCTACACCTTC.